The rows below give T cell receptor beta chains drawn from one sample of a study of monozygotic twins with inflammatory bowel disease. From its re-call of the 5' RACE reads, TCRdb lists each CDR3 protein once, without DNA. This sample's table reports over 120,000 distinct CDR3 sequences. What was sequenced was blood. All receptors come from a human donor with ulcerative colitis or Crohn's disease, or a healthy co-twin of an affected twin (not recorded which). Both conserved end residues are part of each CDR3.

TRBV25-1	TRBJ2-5	CASSATRRAQTQYF
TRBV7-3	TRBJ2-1	CASRRPGGDNEQFF
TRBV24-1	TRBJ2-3	CATSDPGQITDTQYF
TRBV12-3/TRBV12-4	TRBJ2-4	CASTSLAGRGQYF
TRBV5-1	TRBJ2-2	CASSSGQPANTGELFF
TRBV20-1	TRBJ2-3	CSAVYTDTQYF
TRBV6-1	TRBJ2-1	CASNPRASSYYNEQFF
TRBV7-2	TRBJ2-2	CASSLVWGTGELFF
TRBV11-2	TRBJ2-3	CASSTDGSTDTQYF
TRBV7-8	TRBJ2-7	CASSPPGTYEQYF
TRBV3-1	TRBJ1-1	CASSQVAGNTEAFF
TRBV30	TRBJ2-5	CAWSGGGRGQETQYF
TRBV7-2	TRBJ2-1	CASSSPRVAGVLGEQFF
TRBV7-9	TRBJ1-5	CASRDSNQPQHF
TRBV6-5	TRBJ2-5	CASSSPSGSARETQYF
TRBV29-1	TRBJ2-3	CSVHLLAGGVSTDTQYF
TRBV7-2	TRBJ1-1	CASSLLATNTEAFF
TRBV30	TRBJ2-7	CAWRGFYEQYF
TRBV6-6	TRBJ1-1	CASSESGQFEAFF
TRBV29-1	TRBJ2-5	CSVERDRQAWETQYF
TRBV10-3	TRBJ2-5	CAISEAPTGVQETQYF
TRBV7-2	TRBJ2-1	CASSLFRRAYNEQFF
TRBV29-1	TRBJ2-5	CSVGGVETQYF
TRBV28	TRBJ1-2	CASSLYGGLKGYTF
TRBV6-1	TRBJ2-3	CASRLRDRGTDTQYF
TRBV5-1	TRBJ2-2	CASSSLAVTNTGELFF
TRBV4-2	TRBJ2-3	CASSQDPLAGLIARTDTQYF
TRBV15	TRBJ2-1	CATSIRPRNEQFF
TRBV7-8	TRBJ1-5	CASSLAGPWERQPQHF
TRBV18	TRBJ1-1	CTSSPGLGTEAFF
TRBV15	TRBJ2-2	CATSRAGTGSPTGELFF
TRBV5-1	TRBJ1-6	CASSLSATPGNSPLHF
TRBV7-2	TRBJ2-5	CASSLIVGGTQYF
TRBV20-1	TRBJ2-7	CSARDASRGYYEQYF
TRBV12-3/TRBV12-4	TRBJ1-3	CASSFRTGSGNTIYF
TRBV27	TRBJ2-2	CASSVGGQGAGELFF
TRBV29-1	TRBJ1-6	CSVKVGGDSPLHF
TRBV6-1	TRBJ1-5	CASSPWTGLGQPQHF
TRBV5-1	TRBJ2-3	CASSRTRTTDTQYF
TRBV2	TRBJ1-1	CARDRDRKYMNTEAFF
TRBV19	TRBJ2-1	CASSWVAGGIDEQFF
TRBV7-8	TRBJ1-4	CASSPSGTGNEKLFF
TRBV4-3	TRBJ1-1	CASSQDLNTEAFF
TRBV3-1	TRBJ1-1	CASSQWDGGNMNTEAFF